This T cell receptor (beta chain) was found in a study of cytomegalovirus exposure and HLA in healthy donors. Study observations and caveats: Reports credit the classifier with highly specific, highly sensitive diagnosis of cytomegalovirus status.

With regard to this clone: Its antigen is currently unknown.

The PCR made use of 60 Vbeta and 13 Jbeta primers. The assay was immunoSEQ multiplex PCR, and TCRdb's table has in-frame clones only and misses some. Among around 71,000 clones, roughly 65% were seen once, and the ten largest hold around 13%. Germline CDR1 and CDR2: MNHNS and SASEGT. The length of the CDR3 is 12 residues. Trimming pared 4 bases from V and 5 bases from J, leaving 8 bases between. The sample consisted of PBMCs. This clonotype originated in a male donor in good health and CMV-seropositive. The chain links TRBV6-1 to TRBJ1-1; maybe TRBD1 (6 bases). The CDR3 region has the DNA TGTGCCAGCAGTGCCACAGGGACTGAAGCTTTCTTT. This codes for CASSATGTEAFF.